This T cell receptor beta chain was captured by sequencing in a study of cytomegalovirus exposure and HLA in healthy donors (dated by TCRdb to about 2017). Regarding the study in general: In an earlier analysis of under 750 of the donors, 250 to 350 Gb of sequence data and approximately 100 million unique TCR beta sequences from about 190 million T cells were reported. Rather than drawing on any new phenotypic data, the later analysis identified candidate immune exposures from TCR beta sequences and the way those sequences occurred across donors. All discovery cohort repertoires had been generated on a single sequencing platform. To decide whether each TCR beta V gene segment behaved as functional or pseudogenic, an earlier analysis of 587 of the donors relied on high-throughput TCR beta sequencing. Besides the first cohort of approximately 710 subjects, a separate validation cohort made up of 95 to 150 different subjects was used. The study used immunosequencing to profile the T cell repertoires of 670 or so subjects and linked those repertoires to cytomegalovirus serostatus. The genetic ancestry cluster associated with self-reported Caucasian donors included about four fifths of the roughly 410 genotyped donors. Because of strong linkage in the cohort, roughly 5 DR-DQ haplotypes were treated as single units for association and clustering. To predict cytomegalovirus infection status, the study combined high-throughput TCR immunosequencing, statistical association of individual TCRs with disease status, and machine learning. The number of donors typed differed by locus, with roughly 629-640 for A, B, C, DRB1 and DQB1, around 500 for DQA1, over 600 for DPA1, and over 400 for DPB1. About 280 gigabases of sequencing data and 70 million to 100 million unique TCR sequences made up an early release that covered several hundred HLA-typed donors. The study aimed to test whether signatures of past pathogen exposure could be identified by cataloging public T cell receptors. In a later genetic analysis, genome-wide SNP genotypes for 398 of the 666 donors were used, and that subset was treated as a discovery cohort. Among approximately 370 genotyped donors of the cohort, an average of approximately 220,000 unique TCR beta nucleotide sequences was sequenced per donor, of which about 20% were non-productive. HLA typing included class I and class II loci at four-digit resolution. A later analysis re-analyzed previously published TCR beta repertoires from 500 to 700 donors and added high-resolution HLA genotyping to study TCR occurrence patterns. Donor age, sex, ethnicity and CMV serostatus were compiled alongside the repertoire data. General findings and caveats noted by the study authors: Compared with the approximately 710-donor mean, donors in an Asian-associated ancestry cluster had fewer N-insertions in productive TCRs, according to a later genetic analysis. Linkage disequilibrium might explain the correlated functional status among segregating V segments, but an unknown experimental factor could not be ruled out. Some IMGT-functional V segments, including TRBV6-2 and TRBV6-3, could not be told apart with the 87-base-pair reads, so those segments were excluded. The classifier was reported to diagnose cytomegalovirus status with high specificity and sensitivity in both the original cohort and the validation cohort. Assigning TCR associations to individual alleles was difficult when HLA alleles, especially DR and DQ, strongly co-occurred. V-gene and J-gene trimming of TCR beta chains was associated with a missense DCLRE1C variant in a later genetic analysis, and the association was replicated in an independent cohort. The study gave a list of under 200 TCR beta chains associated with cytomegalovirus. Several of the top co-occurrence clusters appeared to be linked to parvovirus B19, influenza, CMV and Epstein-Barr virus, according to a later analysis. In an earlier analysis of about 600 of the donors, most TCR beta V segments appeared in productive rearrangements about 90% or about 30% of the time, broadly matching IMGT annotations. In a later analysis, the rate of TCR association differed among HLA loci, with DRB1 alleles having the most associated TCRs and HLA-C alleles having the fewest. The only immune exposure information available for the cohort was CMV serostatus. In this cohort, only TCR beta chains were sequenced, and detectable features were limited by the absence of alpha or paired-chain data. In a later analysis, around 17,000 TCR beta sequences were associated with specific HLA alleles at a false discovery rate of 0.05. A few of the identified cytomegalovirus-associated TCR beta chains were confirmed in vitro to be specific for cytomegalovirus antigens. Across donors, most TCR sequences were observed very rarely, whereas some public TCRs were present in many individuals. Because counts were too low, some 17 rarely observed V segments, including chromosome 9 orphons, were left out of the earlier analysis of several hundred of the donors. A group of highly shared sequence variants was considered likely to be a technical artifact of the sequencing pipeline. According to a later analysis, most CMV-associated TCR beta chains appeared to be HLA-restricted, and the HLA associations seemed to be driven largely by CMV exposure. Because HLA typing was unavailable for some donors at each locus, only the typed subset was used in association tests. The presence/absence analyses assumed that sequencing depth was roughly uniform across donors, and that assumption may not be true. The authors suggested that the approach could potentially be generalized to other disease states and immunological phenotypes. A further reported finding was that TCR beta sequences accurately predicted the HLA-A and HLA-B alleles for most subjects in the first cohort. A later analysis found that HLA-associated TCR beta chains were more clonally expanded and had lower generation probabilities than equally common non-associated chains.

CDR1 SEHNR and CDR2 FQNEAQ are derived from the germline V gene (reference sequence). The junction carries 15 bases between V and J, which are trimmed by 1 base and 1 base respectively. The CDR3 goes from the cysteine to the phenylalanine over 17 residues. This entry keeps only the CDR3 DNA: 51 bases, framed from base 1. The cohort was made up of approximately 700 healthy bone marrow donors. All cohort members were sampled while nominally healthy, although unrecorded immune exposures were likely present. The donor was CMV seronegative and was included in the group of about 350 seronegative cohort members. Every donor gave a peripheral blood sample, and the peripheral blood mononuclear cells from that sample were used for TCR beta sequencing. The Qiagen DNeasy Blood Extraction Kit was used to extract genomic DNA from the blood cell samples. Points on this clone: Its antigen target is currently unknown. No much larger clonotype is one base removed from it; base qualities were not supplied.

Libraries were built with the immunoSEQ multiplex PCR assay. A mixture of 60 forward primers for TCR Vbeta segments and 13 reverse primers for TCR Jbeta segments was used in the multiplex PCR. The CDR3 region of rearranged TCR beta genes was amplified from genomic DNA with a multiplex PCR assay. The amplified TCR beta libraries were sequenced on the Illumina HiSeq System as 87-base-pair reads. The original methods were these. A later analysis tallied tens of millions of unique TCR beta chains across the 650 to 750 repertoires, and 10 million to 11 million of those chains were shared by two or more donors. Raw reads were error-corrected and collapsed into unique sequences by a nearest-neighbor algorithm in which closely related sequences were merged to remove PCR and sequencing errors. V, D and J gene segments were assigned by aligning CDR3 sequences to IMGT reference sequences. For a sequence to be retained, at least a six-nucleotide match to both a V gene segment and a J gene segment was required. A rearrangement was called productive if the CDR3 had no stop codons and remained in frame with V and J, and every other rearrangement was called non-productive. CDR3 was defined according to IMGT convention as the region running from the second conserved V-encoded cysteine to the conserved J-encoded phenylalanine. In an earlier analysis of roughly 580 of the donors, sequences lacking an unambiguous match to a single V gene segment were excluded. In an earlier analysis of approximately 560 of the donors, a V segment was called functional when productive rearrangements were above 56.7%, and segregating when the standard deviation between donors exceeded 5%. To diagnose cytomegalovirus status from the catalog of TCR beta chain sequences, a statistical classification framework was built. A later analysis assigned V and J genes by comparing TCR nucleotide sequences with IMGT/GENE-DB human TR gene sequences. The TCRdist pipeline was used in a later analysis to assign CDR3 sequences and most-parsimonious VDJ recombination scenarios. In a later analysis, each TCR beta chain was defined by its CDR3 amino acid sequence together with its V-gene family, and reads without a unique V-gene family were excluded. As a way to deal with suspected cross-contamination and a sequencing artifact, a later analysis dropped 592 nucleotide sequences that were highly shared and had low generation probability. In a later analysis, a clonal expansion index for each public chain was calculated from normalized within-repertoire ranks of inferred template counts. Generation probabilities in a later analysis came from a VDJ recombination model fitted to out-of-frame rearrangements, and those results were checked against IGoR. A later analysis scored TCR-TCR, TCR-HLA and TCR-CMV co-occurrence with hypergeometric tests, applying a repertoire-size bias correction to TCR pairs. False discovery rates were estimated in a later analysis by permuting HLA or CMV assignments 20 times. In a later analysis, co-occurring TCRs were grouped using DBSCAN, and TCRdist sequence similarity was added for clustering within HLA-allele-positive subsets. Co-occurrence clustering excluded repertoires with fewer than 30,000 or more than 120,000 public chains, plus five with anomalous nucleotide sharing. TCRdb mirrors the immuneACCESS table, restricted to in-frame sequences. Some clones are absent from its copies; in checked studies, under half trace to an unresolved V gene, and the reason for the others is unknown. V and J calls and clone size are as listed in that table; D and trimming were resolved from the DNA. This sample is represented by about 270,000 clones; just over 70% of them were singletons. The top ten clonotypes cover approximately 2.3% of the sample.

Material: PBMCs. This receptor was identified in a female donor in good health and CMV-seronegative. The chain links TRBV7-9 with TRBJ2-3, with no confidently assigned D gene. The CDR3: CASSLDLFRLGTDTQYF. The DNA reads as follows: TGTGCCAGCAGCTTAGATTTATTTAGACTCGGCACAGATACGCAGTATTTT.